The 14 T cell receptor beta chains below were found in one sample sequenced in a study of blood T cell repertoires in COVID-19. Profiled with immunoSEQ multiplex PCR; TCRdb holds only in-frame clones, not every one. This table has some 110,000 clones, 84% appearing once. The material sequenced was peripheral blood. All receptors come from a woman in her sixties with acute or convalescent COVID-19.

This chain links TRBV15 with TRBJ1-2; TRBD1 matches at 10 bases. Germline CDR1 is LNHNV and CDR2 is YYDKDF (reference sequence). V was clipped by 1 base and J by 7 bases; unmatched bases: 9. The CDR3 runs to 16 residues. The DNA for the CDR3 is TGTGCCACCAGCAGAGCAAGGGACAGGGGAAGGGGTGGCTACACCTTC. This codes for CATSRARDRGRGGYTF. The complete variable domain, with remaining parts taken from reference TRBV15 and TRBJ1-2, reads DAMVIQNPRYQVTQFGKPVTLSCSQTLNHNVMYWYQQKSSQAPKLLFHYYDKDFNNEADTPDNFQSRRPNTSFCFLDIRSPGLGDTAMYLCATSRARDRGRGGYTFGSGTRLTVV.

This chain connects TRBV19 to TRBJ2-1; 8 nucleotides align to TRBD2. This CDR3 comprises 15 residues. V lost 8 bases to trimming and J lost 3 bases; unmatched junction nucleotides: 9. The germline CDR1 and CDR2 sequences are LNHDA and SQIVND (reference sequence). The CDR3 DNA sequence: TGTGCCAGTTCCTTCGGCGGGAGGAGCTACAATGAGCAGTTCTTC. This gives the protein CASSFGGRSYNEQFF.

The chain employs TRBV7-8 and TRBJ2-3; 7 bases line up with TRBD1. V lost 8 bases and J lost 1; bases outside the gene matches: 9. The length of the CDR3 is 15 residues. Germline CDR1 reads SGHVS; CDR2 reads FQNEAQ. CDR3 DNA sequence: TGTGCCAGCGAGCTTCGGACAGGAGGCACAGATACGCAGTATTTT. This encodes CASELRTGGTDTQYF.

The chain uses TRBV7-8 and TRBJ1-2; possible D gene TRBD1, 5 bases. The V gene lost 5 bases and the J gene lost 7 bases, with 11 bases spanning the gap. Germline V CDR1 and CDR2: SGHVS, FQNEAQ. The CDR3 is 12 amino acids. The CDR3 reads CASSIRDSGYTF. The CDR3 DNA follows: TGTGCCAGCAGCATCAGGGATTCTGGCTACACCTTC.

The CDR3 nucleotides are TGTGCCACCAGCAGAGCTCAGGGGCCTAACTATGGCTACACCTTC. Protein product: CATSRAQGPNYGYTF. This chain uses TRBV15 with TRBJ1-2, with D perhaps matching TRBD1 (6 bases). The CDR3 length is 15 residues. Looked up from germline, CDR1 is LNHNV and CDR2 is YYDKDF (reference sequence). Deletions cut 1 base from V and 0 bases from J, with 9 bases between. The whole variable domain, remainder taken from reference TRBV15 and TRBJ1-2, is DAMVIQNPRYQVTQFGKPVTLSCSQTLNHNVMYWYQQKSSQAPKLLFHYYDKDFNNEADTPDNFQSRRPNTSFCFLDIRSPGLGDTAMYLCATSRAQGPNYGYTFGSGTRLTVV.

The J gene is TRBJ1-6, the V gene TRBV28; D is unresolved. CDR1 and CDR2 from the germline V gene are MDHEN and SYDVKM. V gave up 6 bases and J gave up 7 bases, with 7 bases separating them. The CDR3 totals 12 residues. CDR3 sequence: CASSPRNSPLHF. CDR3 nucleotides: TGTGCCAGCAGCCCTAGGAATTCACCCCTCCACTTT.

This chain links TRBV20-1 with TRBJ2-5; 8 nucleotides match TRBD2. The V and J ends lost 3 bases and 5 bases, in that order; junction bases with no gene match: 11. Germline V CDR1 and CDR2: DFQATT, SNEGSKA (reference sequence). CDR3 length equals 15 residues. CDR3 DNA sequence: TGCAGTGCTAGTGTTAGGGGGGGGACTAGGGAGACCCAGTACTTC. Its translation: CSASVRGGTRETQYF.

The rearrangement links TRBV2 to TRBJ1-1; 11 nucleotides agree with TRBD1. Germline lookup yields CDR1 SNHLY and CDR2 FYNNEI. This CDR3 spans 13 amino acids. Unmatched junction bases numbered 5, after V lost 8 bases and J lost 6 bases. This chain's CDR3 is CASGWGQGAEAFF. The CDR3 DNA reads as TGTGCCAGCGGGTGGGGACAGGGGGCTGAAGCTTTCTTT.

The J gene is TRBJ1-1, the V gene TRBV2; TRBD1 matches 8 bases. The CDR3 has 14 residues. The germline CDR1 and CDR2 sequences are SNHLY and FYNNEI. Unmatched junction bases numbered 8, after V lost 6 bases and J lost 5 bases. The CDR3 here is CASSGQGGRTEAFF. CDR3 bases: TGTGCCAGCAGCGGACAGGGTGGGCGGACTGAAGCTTTCTTT.

This rearrangement joins TRBV2 to TRBJ1-3; no definite D call. This CDR3 spans 13 amino acids. V shed 4 bases and J shed 5 bases, with 9 bases lying between them. Per germline, CDR1 SNHLY and CDR2 FYNNEI. This CDR3 is CASSALQRNTIYF. CDR3 nucleotide sequence: TGTGCCAGCAGTGCCCTACAGCGAAACACCATATATTTT.

The V call is TRBV19, the J call TRBJ1-5, with TRBD1 matching 9 bases. This CDR3 region has 15 residues. Germline CDR1 is LNHDA and CDR2 is SQIVND (reference sequence). The trim removed 6 bases at V and 1 base at J, leaving 4 bases unmatched. The CDR3 here is CASRGQGLSNQPQHF. CDR3 coding DNA: TGTGCCAGTAGAGGACAGGGGTTGAGCAATCAGCCCCAGCATTTT.

The CDR3 region is CASSGRHYGYTF. The CDR3 nucleotides are TGTGCCAGCTCTGGGCGCCACTATGGCTACACCTTC. The rearrangement links TRBV9 to TRBJ1-2; D ambiguous. Germline assignment: CDR1 SGDLS and CDR2 YYNGEE. This CDR3 region has 12 residues. Trimming left V 7 bases short and J 3 bases short, with 10 bases between.

At least ten counts were recorded for this clone. This rearrangement joins TRBV12-3 or TRBV12-4 to TRBJ2-7; a weak D match, TRBD2 (6 bases). V lost 10 bases, J lost 6 bases, and 16 bases lay in between. This CDR3 is 12 amino acids long. The CDR3 nucleotides read TGTGCCACGCGACCGATGGGAGGCGAGCAGTACTTC. This encodes CATRPMGGEQYF.

The V call is TRBV10-3, the J call TRBJ1-1; perhaps TRBD1 as D (6 bases). In germline, CDR1 is ENHRY, CDR2 SYGVKD. Trimming left V 10 bases short and J 0 bases short, with 15 bases between. The CDR3 is made up of 14 amino acids. CDR3 coding DNA: TGTGCCACTCAGGGGATGACGGTGAACACTGAAGCTTTCTTT. Its protein product is CATQGMTVNTEAFF.